The entry below gives a single T cell receptor (beta chain) sequence along with its context. It has no known antigen specificity. Base qualities are not at hand, and no much larger clone is one base apart. Healthy HIV-negative adults with no recently reported acute infections or vaccinations were included as donors. Every donor was a Caucasian adult residing in Nashville, Tennessee, USA. CD4+ T cells were enriched by magnetic negative selection, after which naive cells were positively selected on CD45RA and the negative fraction was taken as the memory subset. After blood collection by leukapheresis, PBMCs were isolated using Ficoll-Histopaque density gradient centrifugation and then cryopreserved in the vapor phase of liquid nitrogen. Analytical flow cytometry was used to check the purity and quantity of every magnetically sorted T cell population. From each sorted fraction, genomic DNA was isolated and quantified by UV absorbance on a Nanodrop 2000c.

TCR CDR3 regions were amplified from genomic DNA by multiplex PCR using the deep immunoSEQ assay. Genomic DNA extracted from each cell subset was distributed evenly over all wells of several immunoSEQ 96-well plates, and each plate served as one replicate. For sorted subsets, roughly 0.2 ug genomic DNA, equal to some 28,000 T cell genomes, was loaded into each replicate PCR. Purified libraries were measured with a Qubit 3.0 fluorometer, size-checked on a Bioanalyzer 2100, and measured again with the KAPA Library Quantification kit. Every immunoSEQ 96-well plate was sequenced on a separate single-read 150-cycle Illumina NextSeq 550 flow cell. On the study's bioinformatics: Because the immunoSEQ output held only junctional sequences and lacked quality scores, the filtering could not match the filtering applied to full-length reads. To assign V/J genes and CDR3, sequences were annotated against IMGT germline references using PyIR, a Python wrapper for IgBLAST v1.9. Reads with weak V/J assignments (E-value above 1e-6), missing CDR3, stop codons, out-of-frame junctions, or ambiguous translated residues were removed. V3J clonotypes were defined as sequences sharing the same inferred V gene, J gene, and CDR3 amino acid sequence. Percentage overlap between repertoires was calculated by dividing the number of shared unique clonotypes by the size of the smaller repertoire. Repertoire richness was assessed with RTK rarefaction, the Chao1 estimator, and Recon v2.1 estimates of unobserved clonotypes. Generation probabilities for all TCRbeta clonotypes obtained by the gDNA method from a handful of donors were computed using OLGA. The source is immuneACCESS, and TCRdb retained only in-frame sequences with V and J called. Part of the clones is not carried over; for the studies checked, unresolved V genes explain less than half of this, and the remainder is unexplained. V, J and clone size are taken as reported in that table, and D and trimming were inferred from the DNA itself. The table for this sample lists about 2.5 million clones; 92% of them were counted only once. 0.3% to 0.4% of the sample goes to the ten largest clones.

Including cysteine and phenylalanine, the CDR3 has 17 amino acids. Left in the record is the CDR3 DNA by itself, 51 bases read in frame from the first base. V is pared back by 5 bases and J by 2 bases, with 18 bases lying between the germline termini. From the germline V gene, CDR1 is SGHVS and CDR2 is FNYEAQ. The data belong to a study of shared clonotypes between healthy human individuals (dated by TCRdb to 2020 to 2021). About the study as a whole: The cohort included a few men and a couple of women between 18 and 49 years of age. For each donor, CD4 naive and CD4 memory were each run on three plates, CD8 naive on two plates, and CD8 memory on one plate. To estimate repertoire size and how much clonotype sharing occurs between individuals, the study deeply sequenced the blood TCR repertoires of 5 or 6 healthy adults. To increase sequencing depth and limit assay-specific biases, TCR repertoire library preparation and sequencing were carried out by different laboratories using diverse techniques. Each donor's leukapheresis produced roughly between roughly 0.85 and 10 billion PBMCs. What the work shows at the level of the full study, not this receptor alone: Based on pairwise subsampling, the degree of clonotype sharing among donors was expected to be affected by sequencing depth. Clonotypes shared by all four sorted-subset donors showed higher generation probabilities than non-shared clonotypes. Estimated clonotype richness was generally larger for naive than for memory subsets. Rarefaction of sorted-subset datasets indicated incomplete sequencing despite the large sequencing depth. Because the study included a small number of donors, the genetic and exposure-history diversity represented was limited. Across a handful of donors, around 5% of naive CD4, roughly 3.3% of naive CD8, approximately 2.5% of memory CD4, and 0.4% to 0.45% of memory CD8 clonotypes were shared. Only blood was sampled, and tissue TCR repertoires likely differ from those in blood.

This clonotype was sampled from a man aged 18 to 29 in good health. Some clones in this sample may be carry-over from other donors' samples. The sample comprised naive CD4+ T cells from PBMCs. This specimen's cell subset or site label, per the study, means: CD45RA+ positively selected. Recombination linked TRBV7-6 to TRBJ2-2, with the D segment identity uncertain. At the DNA level, the sequence is TGTGCCAGCAGCCCCCGGTGGACCGTTGCCAACACCGGGGAGCTGTTTTTT. Protein translation: CASSPRWTVANTGELFF. Reference TRBV7-6 and TRBJ2-2 proteins supply the regions before and after the CDR3; the full variable domain is: GAGVSQSPRYKVTKRGQDVALRCDPISGHVSLYWYRQALGQGPEFLTYFNYEAQQDKSGLPNDRFSAERPEGSISTLTIQRTEQRDSAMYRCASSPRWTVANTGELFFGEGSRLTVL.